Reported below is one T cell receptor beta chain. As yet, its antigen is unknown. Libraries were prepared by immunoSEQ multiplex PCR; TCRdb keeps only in-frame clonotypes and omits some of them. In the table there are 140,000 to 150,000 clones, approximately 89% of which are singletons. This record belongs to a study of T cell responses to AZD1222 COVID-19 vaccine. General study findings and limits: Across the whole spike, CD4 TCRs peaked at regions 160-218 and 743-854. It was only 6 or 7 AZD1222 recipients who were seropositive at baseline.

There are 16 residues in the CDR3. V shed 1 base, J shed 1 base, and the junction held 3 bases outside the gene matches. Per germline, CDR1 SGHTA and CDR2 FQGTGA. This clonotype was sampled from an adult in good health. This sample comprised peripheral blood, obtained on day 0 of AZD1222 vaccination. V is TRBV7-3 and J is TRBJ2-5; 10 bases fit TRBD2. The CDR3 region is CASSLSRTSGQETQYF. CDR3 sequence (DNA): TGTGCCAGCAGCTTAAGTCGGACTAGCGGCCAAGAGACCCAGTACTTC.